A selection of T cell receptor beta chains follows, all from one sample in a study of blood T cell repertoires in COVID-19. The assay was immunoSEQ multiplex PCR, and TCRdb's table has in-frame clones only and misses some. The table has approximately 220,000 clones, 87% seen once. Sequencing was performed on PBMCs or T cells enriched from blood (not recorded which). The receptors come from a woman in her 30s with acute COVID-19. CDR3s include the opening cysteine and the closing phenylalanine or tryptophan. The D gene is left open where the match is weak.

>TRBV6-5|-|TRBJ2-7
CASSLGTGGSYEQYF
TGTGCCAGCAGCCTAGGTACAGGAGGGTCCTACGAGCAGTACTTC
>TRBV5-6|-|TRBJ1-1
CASSPMTANTEAFF
TGTGCCAGCAGCCCCATGACAGCGAACACTGAAGCTTTCTTT
>TRBV5-1|TRBD1|TRBJ2-7
CASSPKDRGEQYF
TGCGCCAGCAGCCCCAAAGACAGGGGAGAGCAGTACTTC
>TRBV3-1/TRBV3-2|TRBD2|TRBJ2-2
CASSPFRTSGGPGELFF
TGTGCCAGCAGCCCCTTTAGGACTAGCGGGGGTCCCGGGGAGCTGTTTTTT
>TRBV7-9|TRBD2|TRBJ2-7
CASSPRLAGGPYEQYF
TGTGCCAGCAGCCCCCGACTAGCGGGTGGCCCCTACGAGCAGTACTTC
>TRBV12-3/TRBV12-4|-|TRBJ1-4
CASSRQGDEKLFF
TGTGCCAGCAGTCGGCAGGGTGATGAAAAACTGTTTTTT
>TRBV28|-|TRBJ1-2
CASRIPMTADYGYTF
TGTGCCAGCAGAATCCCCATGACAGCAGACTATGGCTACACCTTC
>TRBV2|TRBD2|TRBJ2-2
CASSGPGGAAGELFF
TGTGCCAGCAGTGGTCCGGGGGGGGCGGCCGGGGAGCTGTTTTTT
>TRBV3-1/TRBV3-2|-|TRBJ2-4
CASSQVRGDIQYF
TGTGCCAGCAGCCAAGTCAGGGGTGACATTCAGTACTTC
>TRBV20-1|-|TRBJ1-5
CSARVQGTQHF
TGCAGTGCTAGAGTACAGGGAACCCAGCATTTT
>TRBV9|TRBD1|TRBJ1-2
CASSVVPGGGARYGYTF
TGTGCCAGCAGCGTAGTCCCAGGGGGAGGAGCTCGCTATGGCTACACCTTC
>TRBV2|TRBD1|TRBJ1-2
CASIPPDRGHYGYTF
TGTGCCAGCATCCCCCCGGACAGGGGTCACTATGGCTACACCTTC
>TRBV3-1/TRBV3-2|TRBD2|TRBJ2-1
CASSQEVGGDEQFF
TGTGCCAGCAGCCAAGAGGTTGGGGGGGATGAGCAGTTCTTC
>TRBV24-1|TRBD1|TRBJ1-5
CATSGPGQGFSQPQHF
TGTGCCACCAGTGGACCGGGACAGGGTTTCAGTCAGCCCCAGCATTTT
>TRBV9|-|TRBJ1-1
CASSVEASTEAFF
TGTGCCAGCAGCGTCGAAGCTTCCACTGAAGCTTTCTTT